The next 18 T cell receptor beta chains were all read from a single sample in a study of T cell clonality in common variable immunodeficiency. Sequencing used immunoSEQ multiplex PCR; TCRdb keeps in-frame clones, though not all of them. In total the sample includes tens of thousands of clones, none of them seen once. The sequenced material came from peripheral blood mononuclear cells. These receptors originate from a person between 18 and 75 years old in good health.

This clone was observed many times. The CDR3 is cut off 3 residues early in the read; its end comes from the germline J gene. The chain is built from TRBV30 and TRBJ1-1, with TRBD1 identical over 8 bases. The CDR3 extends over 16 amino acids. Per the germline V gene, CDR1 is GTSNPN and CDR2 is SVGIG (reference sequence). V lost 0 bases and J lost 4; bases outside the gene matches: 10. CDR3 amino acids: CAWSVRAGGAGTEAFF. The CDR3 DNA, read in part, is TGTGCCTGGAGTGTACGGGCAGGGGGCGCGGGCACTGAA.

The sample holds many counts of this clone. CDR3 in amino acids: CAISEQPTNEKLFF. The sequenced part of the CDR3 DNA is TGTGCCATCAGTGAACAACCAACTAATGAAAAA. The chain is built from TRBV10-3 and TRBJ1-4; D remains ambiguous. The read finishes 3 residues shy of the CDR3 end, and the germline J gene is used to complete it. Trimming cost V 3 bases and J 0 bases, with 5 bases left between them. CDR3 length: 14 amino acids. Germline CDR1 and CDR2: ENHRY and SYGVKD.

The table lists this clone with many counts. Read sequence stops 3 residues before the CDR3 end, and the germline J gene provides the missing end. The chain uses TRBV5-1 and TRBJ2-6, with 7 bases aligning to TRBD1. The CDR3 has 15 residues. CDR1 SGHRS and CDR2 YFSETQ come from the germline V gene. V lost 4 bases and J lost 2; bases outside the gene matches: 3. CDR3 residues: CASSTDRAGANVLTF. The covered CDR3 bases are TGCGCCAGCAGCACAGACAGGGCTGGGGCCAACGTC.

This clone has a count of ten or more. The read terminates 3 residues before the CDR3 end, so the remaining end is supplied by the germline J gene. This chain uses TRBV14 with TRBJ2-6; the D gene is possibly TRBD1 (5 bases). Trimming stripped 2 bases from V and 0 bases from J, with 14 bases between. The germline gives CDR1 SGHDN, CDR2 FVKESK. The CDR3 is 18 residues long. The sequenced CDR3 bases are TGTGCCAGCAGCCAACGACGAGACAGTCACTCTGGGGCCAACGTC. Residues: CASSQRRDSHSGANV. The whole CDR3 reads CASSQRRDSHSGANVLTF.

In this sample, this clone turned up many times. The read stops 3 residues short of the end of the CDR3; the missing end is completed from the germline J gene. J is TRBJ2-1 and V is TRBV20-1, with D possibly TRBD2 on 5 matching bases. The germline V gene has CDR1 DFQATT and CDR2 SNEGSKA (reference sequence). V lost 3 bases and J 5 bases, leaving 8 bases between the germline ends. The CDR3 runs to 12 residues. CDR3 DNA, as far as it was read: TGCAGTGCTAGGAGCGGAGACAATGAG. Its protein is CSARSGDNE. The whole CDR3 sequence is CSARSGDNEQFF.

Notes on this clone: With the read ending 3 residues before the CDR3 end, the germline J gene is used to fill in that end. This chain joins TRBV11-1 and TRBJ2-2, with D perhaps TRBD2 (5 bases). There are 14 residues in the CDR3. The ends were cut back, 0 bases at V and 7 bases at J, with 9 bases in the middle. Germline values: CDR1 SGHAT, CDR2 FQDESV (reference sequence). CDR3 DNA (partial): TGTGCCAGCAGCTTAGCTAGCGAGGACGGGGAG. Translated, it gives CASSLASEDGE. The whole CDR3 sequence reads CASSLASEDGELFF.

In its sample, this clone was seen many times. The read falls 3 residues short of the CDR3 end, and the missing part is taken from the germline J gene. The chain links TRBV19 to TRBJ1-6; TRBD1 matches at 7 bases. Germline V CDR1 and CDR2: LNHDA, SQIVND (reference sequence). The junction had 15 bases not matched to a gene; V was cut back by 9 bases and J by 7 bases. The CDR3 runs to 16 residues. CDR3 DNA, as far as it was read: TGTGCCAGCAGGGACAGACCGGGACGGATAAATTCACCC. It encodes CASRDRPGRINSP. The complete CDR3 sequence is CASRDRPGRINSPLHF.

This clone was observed at least ten times. The CDR3 end lies 3 residues beyond the end of the read and is filled in from the germline J gene. J is TRBJ2-5 and V is TRBV20-1; TRBD1 agrees at 10 bases. The CDR3 extends over 14 amino acids. Germline V lookup: CDR1 DFQATT, CDR2 SNEGSKA (reference sequence). J was trimmed by 1 base and V by 6 bases; bases with no gene match: 5. CDR3 protein: CSALGQGGQETQYF. The DNA read from the CDR3 is TGCAGTGCCTTAGGACAGGGGGGCCAAGAGACC.

This clone has at least ten counts. With the read ending 3 residues before the CDR3 end, the germline J gene is used to fill in that end. V gene TRBV30 combines with J gene TRBJ1-5; D may be TRBD1 (5 bases). The germline V and J ends were trimmed by 3 bases and 9 bases, with 18 bases remaining between them. CDR1 and CDR2 from the germline V gene are GTSNPN and SVGIG (reference sequence). The CDR3 extends over 14 amino acids. The CDR3 loop is CAWSRGDGSWPQHF. Incomplete CDR3 DNA: TGTGCCTGGAGCCGGGGGGACGGATCTTGGCCC.

This clone was counted many times. The CDR3 spells CSARWGAGELFF. CDR3 DNA (partial): TGCAGTGCTAGGTGGGGGGCCGGGGAG. The V gene is TRBV20-1, the J gene TRBJ2-2; perhaps TRBD2 as D (6 bases). The read is 3 residues too short to cover the CDR3 end, so that end is filled in from the germline J gene. The V gene lost 3 bases and the J gene lost 6 bases, with 8 bases spanning the gap. CDR3 length: 12 residues. The germline gives CDR1 DFQATT, CDR2 SNEGSKA (reference sequence).

This clone has more than one count but fewer than ten. The read is 3 residues too short to cover the CDR3 end, so that end is filled in from the germline J gene. V gene TRBV18 combines with J gene TRBJ1-2; TRBD1 matches 8 bases. This CDR3 has 14 amino acids. The junction had 5 bases not matched to a gene; V was cut back by 6 bases and J by 2 bases. Germline V gene lookup returns CDR1 KGHSH and CDR2 LQKENI. The sequenced part of the CDR3 DNA is TGTGCCAGCTCGCCGGACAGGGCCAACTATGGC. It is translated as CASSPDRANYG. The complete CDR3 reads CASSPDRANYGYTF.

This clone was seen at least ten times. The read finishes 3 residues shy of the CDR3 end, and the germline J gene is used to complete it. V is TRBV2 and J is TRBJ2-7, with D possibly matching TRBD1 (5 bases). CDR1 is SNHLY, CDR2 FYNNEI, per germline. V lost 7 bases to trimming and J lost 4 bases, with 17 bases between them. CDR3 length: 14 residues. The CDR3: CASKGPGKEYEQYF. The covered CDR3 bases are TGTGCCAGCAAGGGTCCAGGGAAAGAGTACGAG.

This clone was seen repeatedly, ten times or more. The read stops 3 residues short of the end of the CDR3; the missing end is completed from the germline J gene. The chain links TRBV6-2 or TRBV6-3 to TRBJ2-3; D is unclear. The CDR3 length is 16 residues. CDR1 is MNHEY and CDR2 is SVGEGT in the germline V gene. Trimming cost V 2 bases and J 2 bases, with 14 bases left between them. CDR3 DNA (partial): TGTGCCAGCAGTTACCATCCGGCGGAGACCACAGATACG. Protein product: CASSYHPAETTDT. The complete CDR3 protein is CASSYHPAETTDTQYF.

This clone was seen many times. The missing CDR3 end, 3 residues past where the read stops, is filled in from the germline J gene. The chain combines TRBV18 with TRBJ2-1, with 9 bases aligning to TRBD2. CDR3 length: 15 residues. With V trimmed by 2 bases and J by 7 bases, 6 bases remained unmatched. CDR1 KGHSH and CDR2 LQKENI come from the germline V gene. The CDR3 loop reads CASSPMLREGNEQFF. The sequenced CDR3 bases are TGTGCCAGCTCACCAATGTTGCGGGAGGGTAATGAG.

This clone was observed many times. The read halts 3 residues ahead of the CDR3 end, with the missing end drawn from the germline J gene. The rearrangement uses TRBV5-1 and TRBJ2-7; D may be TRBD2 (6 bases). There are 15 residues in the CDR3. The V gene lost 0 bases and the J gene lost 3 bases, with 13 bases spanning the gap. Germline CDR1 and CDR2: SGHRS and YFSETQ. This chain's CDR3 is CASSLASGPSYEQYF. Incomplete CDR3 DNA: TGCGCCAGCAGCTTGGCCAGCGGGCCCAGCTACGAG.

This clone was counted only a few times. The read finishes 3 residues shy of the CDR3 end, and the germline J gene is used to complete it. Other nucleotide sequences from this sample produce the same CDR3. This rearrangement joins TRBV19 to TRBJ1-3; 7 bases fit TRBD1. The CDR3 consists of 16 residues. The germline V gene has CDR1 LNHDA and CDR2 SQIVND (reference sequence). J was trimmed by 0 bases and V by 6 bases; bases with no gene match: 8. The CDR3 bases that were read are TGTGCCAGTAGCGTCAGGGGGGACAGCTCTGGAAACACC. Its protein product is CASSVRGDSSGNT. From start to end, the CDR3 is CASSVRGDSSGNTIYF.

This clone was recorded at least ten times. The sequence runs out 3 residues before the end of the CDR3; the remainder is reconstructed from the germline J gene. The V call is TRBV7-9, the J call TRBJ2-7; 14 bases map to TRBD2. V lost 4 bases, J lost 3 bases, and 2 bases stayed unmatched. The CDR3 runs 15 residues. The germline V gene encodes CDR1 SEHNR and CDR2 FQNEAQ (reference sequence). The sequenced part of the CDR3 DNA is TGTGCCAGCAGCTCCGGACTAGCGGGGGGCTACGAG. As protein: CASSSGLAGGYE. The whole CDR3 region reads CASSSGLAGGYEQYF.

This clone was detected many times. The CDR3 spells CATSGGRSTDTQYF. The CDR3 DNA, read in part, is TGTGCCACCAGTGGGGGGCGTAGCACAGATACG. The rearrangement links TRBV24-1 to TRBJ2-3; D possibly corresponds to TRBD1 (6 bases). Sequencing ends 3 residues short of the CDR3 end; the germline J gene provides the rest. Trimming took 5 bases from V and 0 from J, leaving 8 bases between them. Germline V gene lookup returns CDR1 KGHDR and CDR2 SFDVKD. CDR3 length: 14 amino acids.